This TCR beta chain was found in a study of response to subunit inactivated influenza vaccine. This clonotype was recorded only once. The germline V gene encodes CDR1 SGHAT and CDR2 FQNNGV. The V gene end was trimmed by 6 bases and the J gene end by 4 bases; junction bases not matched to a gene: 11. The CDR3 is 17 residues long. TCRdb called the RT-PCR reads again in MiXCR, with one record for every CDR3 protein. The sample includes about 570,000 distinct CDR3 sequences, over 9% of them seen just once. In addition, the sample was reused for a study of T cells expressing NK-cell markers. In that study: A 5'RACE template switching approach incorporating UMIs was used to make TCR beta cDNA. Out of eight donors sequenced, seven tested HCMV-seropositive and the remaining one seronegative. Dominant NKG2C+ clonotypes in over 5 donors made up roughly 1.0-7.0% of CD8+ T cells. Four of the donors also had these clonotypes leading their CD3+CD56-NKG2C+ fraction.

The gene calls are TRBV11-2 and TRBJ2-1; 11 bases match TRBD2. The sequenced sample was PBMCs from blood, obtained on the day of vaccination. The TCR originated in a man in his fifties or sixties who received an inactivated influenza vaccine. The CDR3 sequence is CASRRTVLAGGYNEQFF. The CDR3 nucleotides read TGTGCCAGCAGGCGTACAGTTCTAGCGGGAGGTTACAATGAGCAGTTCTTC. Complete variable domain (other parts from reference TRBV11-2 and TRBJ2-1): EAGVAQSPRYKIIEKRQSVAFWCNPISGHATLYWYQQILGQGPKLLIQFQNNGVVDDSQLPKDRFSAERLKGVDSTLKIQPAKLEDSAVYLCASRRTVLAGGYNEQFFGPGTRLTVL.